Listed below are T cell receptor beta chains from one sample, sequenced in a study of Graves' ophthalmopathy and Graves' hyperthyroidism. TCRdb recomputed calls from the multiplex PCR reads with MiXCR, one row per CDR3 protein. The table lists some 400,000 distinct CDR3 sequences, about 16% of them singletons. The sequenced sample was peripheral blood. Every receptor here comes from a woman between 18 and 30 years old with Graves' ophthalmopathy. The CDR3 runs from the conserved cysteine through the conserved F or W. D genes are given only for firm matches. Part of the rows lack a size; the others show once, few, many or a class for expanded clones.

CDR3nt	CDR3aa	len	j_gene	abundance	v_gene	d_gene
TGCAGTGCTAGAGAGAGGGACTACGAGCAGTACTTC	CSARERDYEQYF	12	TRBJ2-7	many	TRBV20-1	-
TGTGCCAGCAGCTTAGCTCAGGGGCAAGGAAACACCATATATTTT	CASSLAQGQGNTIYF	15	TRBJ1-3	-	TRBV7-2	-
TGTGCCAGCAGTCTCTACGGGGCTGGGGCCAACGTCCTGACTTTC	CASSLYGAGANVLTF	15	TRBJ2-6	-	TRBV6-1	-
TGTGCCAGCAGCTTCTCCAGCGGGAGGGGCACCGGGGAGCTGTTTTTT	CASSFSSGRGTGELFF	16	TRBJ2-2	few	TRBV11-2	TRBD2
TGTGCCAGCAGCTTAGAGGAGGGGCTAGGTTCACCCCTCCACTTT	CASSLEEGLGSPLHF	15	TRBJ1-6	many	TRBV7-9	-
TGTGCCAGCAGCGCGGGACAGGGAATCATCGGGGAGCTGTTTTTT	CASSAGQGIIGELFF	15	TRBJ2-2	-	TRBV7-6	TRBD1
TGCGCCAGCAGCTGGACAGGGATCTGGGAGACCCAGTACTTC	CASSWTGIWETQYF	14	TRBJ2-5	many	TRBV5-1	TRBD1
TGTGCCAGCAGTGAGGCGAAAAACATTCAGTACTTC	CASSEAKNIQYF	12	TRBJ2-4	many	TRBV2	-
TGTGCCAGTAGTCCCAGGACTGGCACCGGGGAGCTGTTTTTT	CASSPRTGTGELFF	14	TRBJ2-2	many	TRBV19	-
TGTGCCAGCAGCCAAGATAACGGGAACGCGAACACCGGGGAGCTGTTTTTT	CASSQDNGNANTGELFF	17	TRBJ2-2	many	TRBV4-2	-
TGTGCCAGCAGTGGCGGGACCCTTCTGGGAAGCAATCAGCCCCAGCATTTT	CASSGGTLLGSNQPQHF	17	TRBJ1-5	many	TRBV11-2	-
TGTGCCAGTAGTACTGGGACCGAGAATTCACCCCTCCACTTT	CASSTGTENSPLHF	14	TRBJ1-6	many	TRBV19	-
TGTGCCAGCAGGATGACTAGCGGGGCCTACGAGCAGTACTTC	CASRMTSGAYEQYF	14	TRBJ2-7	few	TRBV12-3/TRBV12-4	TRBD2
TGTGCCAGCAGCTCCTACCCCGTGGGGGGGTTGTCTGGGGCCAACGTCCTGACTTTC	CASSSYPVGGLSGANVLTF	19	TRBJ2-6	many	TRBV7-3	TRBD2
TGTGCCAGCAGGCTCCCCGGGGTAGGAGCTTTCTTT	CASRLPGVGAFF	12	TRBJ1-1	many	TRBV6-1	-
TGTGCCAGCAGTTCTCGCTCGGGACAGCCCCAAGAGACCCAGTACTTC	CASSSRSGQPQETQYF	16	TRBJ2-5	many	TRBV6-2/TRBV6-3	TRBD1
TGTGCCACCAGTGATCGACAGGGAAACATTCAGTACTTC	CATSDRQGNIQYF	13	TRBJ2-4	many	TRBV24-1	TRBD1
TGTGCCAGCAGTTTCCTGGGGGGCCGGGAGACCCAGTACTTC	CASSFLGGRETQYF	14	TRBJ2-5	many	TRBV12-3/TRBV12-4	-
TGTGCCAGCAGCTCGGGACTAGCGGGAGATCGTGAGCAGTTCTTC	CASSSGLAGDREQFF	15	TRBJ2-1	many	TRBV5-4	TRBD2
TGTGCCAGCAGTTACTCTTGGACAGGGTTAGGGAGTCAGCCCCAGCATTTT	CASSYSWTGLGSQPQHF	17	TRBJ1-5	-	TRBV6-5	TRBD1
TGTGCCAGCAGCCTGGAGAGCGGGGTTTACGAGCAGTACTTC	CASSLESGVYEQYF	14	TRBJ2-7	many	TRBV12-3/TRBV12-4	TRBD2
TGTGCCAGCAGTTTGTGGGGGGCCCTGAACACTGAAGCTTTCTTT	CASSLWGALNTEAFF	15	TRBJ1-1	-	TRBV28	-
TGCGCCAGCAGCTTGGACGATCTAGCGGCGAACACCGGGGAGCTGTTTTTT	CASSLDDLAANTGELFF	17	TRBJ2-2	-	TRBV5-1	TRBD2
TGTGCCAGCAGCCGCTGGGGGAACGCCGGGGCCAACGTCCTGACTTTC	CASSRWGNAGANVLTF	16	TRBJ2-6	many	TRBV11-3	-
TGCAGTGCTAGTTGGGGAAGAGAGACCCAGTACTTC	CSASWGRETQYF	12	TRBJ2-5	many	TRBV20-1	-
TGTGCCAGCAGTACATCAGGAGGGCCTTCAAACATTCAGTACTTC	CASSTSGGPSNIQYF	15	TRBJ2-4	many	TRBV7-2	-
TGTGCCAGCAGCCGAAGCAAAAACATTCAGTACTTC	CASSRSKNIQYF	12	TRBJ2-4	many	TRBV28	-
TGTGCCAGCAGAAGCGAGGACCAAGAGACCCAGTACTTC	CASRSEDQETQYF	13	TRBJ2-5	once	TRBV6-4	-
TGTGCCAGTACCCTCGGCCCGGGTGACTCGTCTTCACCCCTCCACTTT	CASTLGPGDSSSPLHF	16	TRBJ1-6	many	TRBV11-2	-
TGCAGTGCTAGTTTCAGGGGGGGGGGGCTTAGAAACACCATATATTTT	CSASFRGGGLRNTIYF	16	TRBJ1-3	many	TRBV20-1	TRBD1
TGTGCCAGCAGTGAAGCGCTTCGGGCGGGAGGGACAACCCAGTACTTC	CASSEALRAGGTTQYF	16	TRBJ2-5	many	TRBV2	TRBD2